The 7 T cell receptor beta chains below come from one sample, sequenced in a study of blood T cell repertoires in COVID-19. Sequencing was performed with immunoSEQ multiplex PCR; in TCRdb, only in-frame clones are kept and a portion is missing. This sample has approximately 190,000 clones; around 84% occur once, and the top ten carry roughly 3.1%. The sequenced sample was PBMCs or T cells enriched from blood (not recorded which). The source of these receptors is a woman in her twenties or thirties who had been exposed to COVID-19.

The chain couples TRBV29-1 to TRBJ2-7, with TRBD1 matching over 7 bases. This CDR3 contains 13 residues. The trim removed 6 bases at V and 1 base at J, leaving 6 bases unmatched. Looked up from germline, CDR1 is SQVTM and CDR2 is ANQGSEA. CDR3 DNA: TGCAGCGTGGCAATGACAGGGTCCTACGAGCAGTACTTC. Protein product: CSVAMTGSYEQYF.

The chain recombines TRBV9 with TRBJ2-3, with 7 bases lining up with TRBD2. CDR1 and CDR2 from the germline V gene are SGDLS and YYNGEE. Losses at the gene ends were 0 bases for V and 8 bases for J; bases not matched to a gene: 0. This CDR3 comprises 12 residues. CDR3 sequence (DNA): TGTGCCAGCAGCGTAGCGGGGGGTACGCAGTATTTT. It specifies CASSVAGGTQYF.

V is TRBV7-8 and J is TRBJ2-7, with a tentative D call TRBD1 (5 bases). CDR1 SGHVS and CDR2 FQNEAQ come from the germline V gene. CDR3 length: 15 residues. Trimming pared 1 base from V and 2 bases from J, leaving 12 bases between. The CDR3 region has the DNA TGTGCCAGCAGCTTAGGTACAGGCTGGCCCTACGAGCAGTACTTC. Encoded protein: CASSLGTGWPYEQYF.

The genes are TRBV13 and TRBJ2-1; 8 bases agree with TRBD2. This CDR3 is built from 16 residues. Trimming at V came to 1 base and at J to 5 bases, leaving 7 bases not matched to a gene. Germline CDR1 PRHDT, CDR2 FYEKMQ (reference sequence). CDR3 amino acids: CASSLVRGGFDNEQFF. The CDR3 region has the DNA TGTGCCAGCAGCTTAGTTCGCGGGGGGTTCGACAATGAGCAGTTCTTC.

V gene TRBV19 combines with J gene TRBJ1-3; D is perhaps TRBD1 (5 bases). Trimming cost V 0 bases and J 4 bases, with 13 bases left between them. CDR1 is LNHDA, CDR2 SQIVND, per germline (reference sequence). The CDR3 loop spans 16 amino acids. The CDR3 loop reads CASSIDNRTPGNTIYF. In DNA, the CDR3 is TGTGCCAGTAGTATAGATAATCGGACACCAGGAAACACCATATATTTT.

Worth noting for this clone: The sample holds other DNA sequences that translate to the same CDR3. CDR3 DNA sequence: TGTGCCAGCAGCTTGGTTCCGGGTGGGTCCTACGAGCAGTACTTC. Translated: CASSLVPGGSYEQYF. V usage is TRBV5-5 and J usage is TRBJ2-7; D remains ambiguous. Germline CDR1 is SGHKS and CDR2 is YYEKEE (reference sequence). V was cut by 0 bases and J by 1 base, with 11 bases left in between. The CDR3 runs to 15 residues.

This clone was observed a handful of times. The chain carries TRBV19 and TRBJ1-2; D might be TRBD1 (5 bases). Between the trimmed V and J ends, which lost 7 bases and 0 bases, there was a span of 9 bases. Germline-derived CDR1 and CDR2 are LNHDA and SQIVND (reference sequence). This CDR3 contains 13 residues. CDR3 region: CASNRDSNYGYTF. Here the CDR3 DNA reads TGTGCCAGTAATCGGGACTCTAACTATGGCTACACCTTC.